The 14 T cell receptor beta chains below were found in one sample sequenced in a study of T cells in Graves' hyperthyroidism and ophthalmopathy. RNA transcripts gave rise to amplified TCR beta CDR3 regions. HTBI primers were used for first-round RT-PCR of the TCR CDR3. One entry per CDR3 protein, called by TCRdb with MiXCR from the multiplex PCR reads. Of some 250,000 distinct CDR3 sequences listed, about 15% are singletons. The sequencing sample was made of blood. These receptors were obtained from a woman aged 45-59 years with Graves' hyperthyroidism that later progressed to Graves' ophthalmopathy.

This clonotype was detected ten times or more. CDR3 in amino acids: CASSSQPGLAGGEQYF. The CDR3 DNA is TGTGCCAGCAGCTCGCAGCCGGGACTAGCGGGGGGCGAGCAGTACTTC. J is TRBJ2-7 and V is TRBV13; 15 nucleotides line up with TRBD2. The CDR3 spans 16 residues. With V trimmed by 4 bases and J by 6 bases, 7 bases remained unmatched. The germline V gene has CDR1 PRHDT and CDR2 FYEKMQ (reference sequence).

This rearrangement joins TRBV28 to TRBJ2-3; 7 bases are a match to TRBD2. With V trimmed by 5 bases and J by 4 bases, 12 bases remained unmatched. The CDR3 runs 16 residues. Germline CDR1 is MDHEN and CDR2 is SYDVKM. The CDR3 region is CASSEASGKGADTQYF. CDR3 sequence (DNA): TGTGCCAGCAGTGAGGCTAGCGGAAAGGGTGCAGATACGCAGTATTTT.

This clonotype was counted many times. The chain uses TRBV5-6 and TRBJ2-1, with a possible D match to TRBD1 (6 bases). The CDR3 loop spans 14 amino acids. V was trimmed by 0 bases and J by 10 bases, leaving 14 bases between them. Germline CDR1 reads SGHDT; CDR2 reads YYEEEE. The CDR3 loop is CASSLVEGVREQFF. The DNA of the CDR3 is TGTGCCAGCAGCTTGGTAGAGGGGGTTAGGGAGCAGTTCTTC.

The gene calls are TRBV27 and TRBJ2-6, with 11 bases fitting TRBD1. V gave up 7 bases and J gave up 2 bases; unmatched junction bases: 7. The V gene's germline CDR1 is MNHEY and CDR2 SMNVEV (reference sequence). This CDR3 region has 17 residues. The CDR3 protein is CASTLWTGGPGANVLTF. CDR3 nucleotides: TGTGCCAGCACCCTATGGACAGGGGGCCCTGGGGCCAACGTCCTGACTTTC.

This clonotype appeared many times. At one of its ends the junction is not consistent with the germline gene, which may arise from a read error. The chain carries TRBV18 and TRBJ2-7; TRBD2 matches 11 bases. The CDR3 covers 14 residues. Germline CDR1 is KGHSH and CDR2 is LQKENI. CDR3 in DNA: TGTGCCAGCTCGCCACTAGCGGGAGACTACGAGCAGTACTTC. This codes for CASSPLAGDYEQYF.

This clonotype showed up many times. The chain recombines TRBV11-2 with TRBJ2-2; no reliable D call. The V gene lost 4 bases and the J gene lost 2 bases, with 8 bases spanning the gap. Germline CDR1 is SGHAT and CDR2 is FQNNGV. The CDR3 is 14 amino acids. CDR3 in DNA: TGTGCCAGCAGCTATGGTGGAAACACCGGGGAGCTGTTTTTT. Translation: CASSYGGNTGELFF. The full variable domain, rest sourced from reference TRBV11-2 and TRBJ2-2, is EAGVAQSPRYKIIEKRQSVAFWCNPISGHATLYWYQQILGQGPKLLIQFQNNGVVDDSQLPKDRFSAERLKGVDSTLKIQPAKLEDSAVYLCASSYGGNTGELFFGEGSRLTVL.

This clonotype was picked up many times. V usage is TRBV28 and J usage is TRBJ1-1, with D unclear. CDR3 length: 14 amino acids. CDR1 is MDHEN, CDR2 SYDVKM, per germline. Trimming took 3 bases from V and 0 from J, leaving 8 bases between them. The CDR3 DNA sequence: TGTGCCAGCAGTTTCGGGTCCATGAACACTGAAGCTTTCTTT. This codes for CASSFGSMNTEAFF. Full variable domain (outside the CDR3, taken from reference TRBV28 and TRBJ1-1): DVKVTQSSRYLVKRTGEKVFLECVQDMDHENMFWYRQDPGLGLRLIYFSYDVKMKEKGDIPEGYSVSREKKERFSLILESASTNQTSMYLCASSFGSMNTEAFFGQGTRLTVV.

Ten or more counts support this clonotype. Here the CDR3 reads CSALLPRQTGEQFF. CDR3 DNA sequence: TGCAGTGCCCTCCTCCCCCGACAGACGGGTGAGCAGTTCTTC. The chain combines TRBV20-1 with TRBJ2-1; a possible D gene is TRBD1 (5 bases). The germline V and J ends were trimmed by 6 bases and 9 bases, with 21 bases remaining between them. This CDR3 contains 14 residues. The germline V gene has CDR1 DFQATT and CDR2 SNEGSKA (reference sequence).

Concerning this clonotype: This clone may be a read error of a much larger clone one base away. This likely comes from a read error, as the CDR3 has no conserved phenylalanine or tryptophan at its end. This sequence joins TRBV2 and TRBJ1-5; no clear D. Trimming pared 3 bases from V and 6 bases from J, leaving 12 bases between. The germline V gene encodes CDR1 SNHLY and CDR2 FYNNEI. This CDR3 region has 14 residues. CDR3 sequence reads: CASSDRTRAQPQHL. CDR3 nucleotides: TGTGCCAGCAGTGACAGGACTCGGGCTCAGCCCCAGCATCTT.

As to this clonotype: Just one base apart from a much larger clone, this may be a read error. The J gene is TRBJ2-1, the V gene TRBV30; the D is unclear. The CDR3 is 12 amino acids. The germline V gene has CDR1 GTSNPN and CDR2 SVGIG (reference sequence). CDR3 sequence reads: CAWRLLPFEQLF. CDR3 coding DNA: TGTGCCTGGAGACTCCTTCCCTTCGAGCAGCTCTTC.

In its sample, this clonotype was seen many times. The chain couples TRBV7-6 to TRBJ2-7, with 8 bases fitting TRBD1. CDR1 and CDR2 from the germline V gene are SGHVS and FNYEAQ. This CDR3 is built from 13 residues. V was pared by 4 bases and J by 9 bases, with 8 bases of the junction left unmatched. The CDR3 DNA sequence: TGTGCCAGCAGCTACGGGCAGGGGGCTGGGCAGTACTTC. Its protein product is CASSYGQGAGQYF. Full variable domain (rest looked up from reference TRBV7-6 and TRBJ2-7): GAGVSQSPRYKVTKRGQDVALRCDPISGHVSLYWYRQALGQGPEFLTYFNYEAQQDKSGLPNDRFSAERPEGSISTLTIQRTEQRDSAMYRCASSYGQGAGQYFGPGTRLTVT.

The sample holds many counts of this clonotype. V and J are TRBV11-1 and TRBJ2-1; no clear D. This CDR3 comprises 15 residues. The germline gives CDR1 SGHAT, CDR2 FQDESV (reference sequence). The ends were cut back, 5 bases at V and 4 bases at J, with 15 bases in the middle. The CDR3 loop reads CASSSSPIRYNEQFF. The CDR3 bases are TGTGCCAGCAGCAGCTCTCCGATCCGGTACAATGAGCAGTTCTTC.

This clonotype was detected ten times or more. The CDR3 DNA follows: TGTGCCAGCAGCCGCCAAAATCAGCCCCAGCATTTT. Encoded protein: CASSRQNQPQHF. The J gene is TRBJ1-5, the V gene TRBV3-1; D gene unclear. From germline, CDR1 is LGHDT and CDR2 YNNKEL (reference sequence). The CDR3 is 12 amino acids. V lost 4 bases and J 4 bases, leaving 5 bases between the germline ends.

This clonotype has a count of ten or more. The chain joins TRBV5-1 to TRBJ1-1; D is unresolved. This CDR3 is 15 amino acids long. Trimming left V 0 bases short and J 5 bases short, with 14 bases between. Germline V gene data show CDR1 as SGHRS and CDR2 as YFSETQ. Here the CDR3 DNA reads TGCGCCAGCAGCTTGGAGGCAGGCCCTGGGACTGAAGCTTTCTTT. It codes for CASSLEAGPGTEAFF. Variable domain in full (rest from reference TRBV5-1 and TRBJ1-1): KAGVTQTPRYLIKTRGQQVTLSCSPISGHRSVSWYQQTPGQGLQFLFEYFSETQRNKGNFPGRFSGRQFSNSRSEMNVSTLELGDSALYLCASSLEAGPGTEAFFGQGTRLTVV.